This T cell receptor (beta chain) was obtained from a study of OX40 agonist ivuxolimab in advanced cancers. Findings of the study overall: Researchers did not determine the expanded peripheral T cells' antigen specificity. Average numbers of expanded clones were greater in CD8+ T cells than in CD4+. CD4+ and CD8+ T cells in blood underwent clonal expansion by week 6 at 0.1 to 3.0 mg/kg.

Of note for this clone: No antigen is known for it.

The CDR3 runs to 16 residues. CDR1 and CDR2 from the germline V gene are SGHAT and FQNNGV. V was trimmed by 1 base and J by 5 bases, leaving 15 bases between them. Measured with immunoSEQ multiplex PCR; TCRdb has only the in-frame clones, and not every one. The sample has more than 60,000 clones, over 75% seen once. Patients who had autoimmune disease history or got systemic immunosuppression were left out. The gene calls are TRBV11-2 and TRBJ1-3, with a weak D call TRBD1 (5 bases). The sequences come from CD4+ or CD8+ T cells sorted from blood, collected in a trial of the OX40 agonist ivuxolimab. The TCR comes from an adult with an advanced solid tumor such as melanoma, head and neck, liver or kidney cancer. CDR3 loop: CASSLVGQGRRNTIYF. The CDR3 bases are TGTGCCAGCAGCTTAGTCGGCCAGGGTAGGCGAAACACCATATATTTT.